Presented here are 29 T cell receptor beta chains from one specimen sequenced in a study of tumor-infiltrating lymphocytes in primary liver carcinoma. The researchers obtained blood RNA from unsorted whole blood and also extracted germline DNA. Priming with a constant-region primer yielded TCR beta cDNA from roughly 0.45 ug total RNA. The TCR beta library was amplified through three nested multiplex PCR rounds in a modified ARM-PCR procedure. Primers for the first two PCR rounds were TRBV1-TRBV30 forward primers and a C-beta reverse primer (about 9 cycles per round). Each CDR3 protein is one row after TCRdb ran MiXCR on the multiplex PCR reads. The sample holds hundreds of thousands of distinct CDR3 sequences, almost 60% seen once. The sequenced material came from peripheral blood. The receptors shown here come from a woman aged 25-40 years with primary liver carcinoma and hepatitis B virus infection.

As for this clonotype: One end of the junction is discordant with germline, which a read error may explain. The DNA of the CDR3 is TGCGCCAGCGGCCAAGATAGGGATACGCAGTATTTT. As protein: CASGQDRDTQYF. This chain joins TRBV4-1 and TRBJ2-3; D gene ambiguous. Germline CDR1 is MGHRA and CDR2 is YSYEKL. This CDR3 has 12 residues.

This clonotype was detected only once. An end of the junction differs from the germline gene, which may be a read error. V gene TRBV6-5 combines with J gene TRBJ2-7, with 8 bases that match TRBD2. The CDR3 length is 16 residues. Germline CDR1 is MNHEY and CDR2 is SVGAGI. CDR3 region: CAISYSGSGRNYEQYF. The CDR3 coding sequence is TGTGCCATCAGTTACTCCGGGAGCGGGAGAAATTACGAGCAGTACTTC.

Concerning this clonotype: A much larger clone is a single base away; this may be a read error. The J gene is TRBJ2-1, the V gene TRBV4-1; 7 bases map to TRBD2. In germline, CDR1 is MGHRA, CDR2 YSYEKL. The junction had 15 bases not matched to a gene; V was cut back by 4 bases and J by 9 bases. This CDR3 is 16 amino acids long. CDR3 in DNA: TGCGCCAGCAGCCTTCGGAGTTGGCGGGAGCAAACTGAGCAGTTCTTC. It is translated as CASSLRSWREQTEQFF.

Concerning this clonotype: One base away lies a much larger clone, so this may be a sequencing read error. The chain's CDR3 is CASSRDLASGSSYEQHF. The DNA for the CDR3 is TGCGCCAGCAGCCGGGACTTAGCTAGCGGTAGCTCCTACGAGCAGCACTTC. The V and J genes are TRBV4-3 and TRBJ2-7, with 7 bases identical to TRBD2. The CDR3 loop spans 17 amino acids. Per germline, CDR1 LGHNA and CDR2 YSLEER.

The chain couples TRBV13 to TRBJ2-1; 12 bases are a match to TRBD1. The CDR3 extends over 14 amino acids. The germline V gene has CDR1 PRHDT and CDR2 FYEKMQ (reference sequence). The V and J ends lost 4 bases and 8 bases, in that order; junction bases with no gene match: 3. The CDR3 bases are TGTGCCAGCAGCTGGGACAGGGGGCGGTATGAGCAGTTCTTC. Its protein is CASSWDRGRYEQFF.

As for this clonotype: The CDR3 carries no conserved terminal phenylalanine or tryptophan, so it likely arises from a read error. The chain employs TRBV29-1 and TRBJ2-7; perhaps TRBD2 as D (6 bases). The germline gives CDR1 SQVTM, CDR2 ANQGSEA. CDR3 length equals 13 residues. Trimming took off 4 bases at V and 4 bases at J, with 14 bases between the two ends. CDR3 nucleotides: TGCAGCGTTGTGACTAGAGGGACTTACGAGCAGTACCTC. Its translation: CSVVTRGTYEQYL.

To note about this clonotype: A much larger clone is a single base away; this may be a read error. The chain has TRBV12-3 or TRBV12-4 and TRBJ2-3; no firm D call. This CDR3 has 14 amino acids. CDR3 amino acids: CASSLGGLTDTHYF. The CDR3 nucleotides are TGTGCCAGCAGTTTGGGCGGTTTAACAGATACGCACTATTTT.

Turning to this clonotype: One junction end does not reproduce the germline sequence, and a read error may be involved. The rearrangement joins TRBV10-3 to TRBJ2-2; D uncertain. The CDR3 extends over 17 amino acids. CDR1 and CDR2 from the germline V gene are ENHRY and SYGVKD. The CDR3 DNA reads as TGTGCCATCAATGAGTCGATGTTCGGTGATCGCACCGGGGAGCTGTTTTTT. This codes for CAINESMFGDRTGELFF.

To note about this clonotype: The junction does not match germline at one end; this may be a read error. The gene calls are TRBV10-3 and TRBJ2-1, with TRBD2 matching over 12 bases. The germline V gene has CDR1 ENHRY and CDR2 SYGVKD. This CDR3 spans 19 amino acids. The CDR3 protein is CATSEPTSGRRSSYNEQFF. DNA for the CDR3: TGTGCCACCAGTGAGCCAACTAGCGGGAGGAGGAGCTCCTACAATGAGCAGTTCTTC.

The sample holds many counts of this clonotype. The chain joins TRBV11-3 to TRBJ2-2; TRBD2 is a possible D gene (6 bases). The CDR3 totals 15 residues. The V gene lost 4 bases and the J gene lost 5 bases, with 14 bases spanning the gap. CDR1 and CDR2 from the germline V gene are SGHNT and YENEEA. The CDR3 DNA follows: TGTGCCAGCAGCTCGAGGGCCGGAGGGACCGGGGAGCTGTTTTTT. This encodes CASSSRAGGTGELFF.

V usage is TRBV6-2 or TRBV6-3 and J usage is TRBJ2-7; 7 bases line up with TRBD2. Germline CDR1 is MNHEY and CDR2 is SVGEGT. V shed 2 bases and J 6 bases; nucleotides not matched to a gene: 7. CDR3 size: 14 residues. The CDR3: CASSYLGVAGEQYF. The DNA of the CDR3 is TGTGCCAGCAGTTACCTTGGAGTAGCGGGCGAGCAGTACTTC.

Remarks on this clonotype: One junction end does not reproduce the germline sequence, and a read error may be involved. DNA for the CDR3: TGTGCCATCCGTGAGTCTCCGGGGGCCAGCTCTGGGGCCAATGTCCTGACTTTC. Translation: CAIRESPGASSGANVLTF. The V call is TRBV10-3, the J call TRBJ2-6; D tentatively reads TRBD1 or TRBD2 (6 bases each). The length of the CDR3 is 18 residues. Germline loops: CDR1 ENHRY, CDR2 SYGVKD.

The chain links TRBV25-1 to TRBJ2-2; D gene uncertain. The germline gives CDR1 MGHDK, CDR2 SYGVNS. Between the trimmed V and J ends, which lost 4 bases and 4 bases, there was a span of 10 bases. The length of the CDR3 is 14 residues. The CDR3 DNA reads TGTGCCAGCAGTGCCATTAAGGGCACCGGGGAGCTGTTTTTT. Residues: CASSAIKGTGELFF.

About this clonotype itself: The final CDR3 position lacks the conserved phenylalanine or tryptophan, pointing to a likely read error. The chain has TRBV11-2 and TRBJ2-6; 7 bases are shared with TRBD1. The germline gives CDR1 SGHAT, CDR2 FQNNGV. The CDR3 loop spans 18 amino acids. The CDR3, as DNA: TGTGCCAGCAGCTTAGTTCCAAGGGACAGCTCTGGGGCCAACATCCTGACTCTC. It specifies CASSLVPRDSSGANILTL.

This clonotype appeared a few times. Given the absence of the conserved phenylalanine or tryptophan at the CDR3 end, a read error is likely. The rearrangement links TRBV6-1 to TRBJ2-7; tentatively, D is TRBD2 (5 bases). Germline values: CDR1 MNHNS, CDR2 SASEGT. The CDR3 is 14 residues long. The V gene lost 0 bases and the J gene lost 0 bases, with 6 bases spanning the gap. The CDR3 spells CASSEAGDSYEQYL. The CDR3 nucleotides read TGTGCCAGCAGTGAAGCGGGAGACTCCTACGAGCAGTACCTC.

This clonotype was detected ten times or more. The V gene is TRBV5-1, the J gene TRBJ2-1, with D possibly being TRBD2 (6 bases). This CDR3 comprises 17 residues. With 4 bases removed from V and 0 bases from J, the gap between germline ends came to 17 bases. Per the germline V gene, CDR1 is SGHRS and CDR2 is YFSETQ. CDR3 DNA sequence: TGCGCCAGCAGCCCGCAGTCTAGCGACAGCTCCTACAATGAGCAGTTCTTC. Translation: CASSPQSSDSSYNEQFF.

A note on this clonotype: Its ends do not fully match the called genes, so a read error is possible. The J gene is TRBJ2-1, the V gene TRBV6-1; TRBD1 or TRBD2 may be the D gene (5 bases each). CDR1 is MNHNS and CDR2 is SASEGT in the germline V gene. The CDR3 has 13 residues. CDR3: CASSDRGRDEQFF. CDR3 DNA: TGTGCCAGCAGTGACCGGGGACGAGATGAGCAGTTCTTT.

This clonotype was seen at least ten times. The chain combines TRBV6-6 with TRBJ1-4, with D perhaps TRBD1 (5 bases). V was pared by 2 bases and J by 5 bases, with 9 bases between. This CDR3 is 14 amino acids long. CDR1 is MNHNY, CDR2 SVGAGI, per germline (reference sequence). The CDR3 region has the DNA TGTGCCAGCAGTTACCTTGGGACGAATGAAAAACTGTTTTTT. Translation: CASSYLGTNEKLFF.

About this clonotype itself: Since a much larger clone is just one base distant, this may be a read error. This chain connects TRBV5-4 to TRBJ2-3; possibly TRBD2 for D (6 bases). This CDR3 is built from 14 residues. CDR1 is SGHNT, CDR2 YYREEE, per germline (reference sequence). In nucleotides, the CDR3 is TGTGCCAGCAGCAGTAGGGGACTCACAGATACGAAGTATTTT. It yields the protein CASSSRGLTDTKYF.

Ten or more counts support this clonotype. The chain links TRBV29-1 to TRBJ2-7; perhaps D is TRBD1 or TRBD2 (5 bases each). V was shortened by 4 bases and J by 2 bases, with 9 bases between the two germline ends. CDR1 and CDR2 (germline): SQVTM, ANQGSEA. This CDR3 is 12 amino acids long. As DNA, the CDR3 is TGCAGCGTTGTCGGGGCTGCCTACGAGCAGTACTTC. Translated: CSVVGAAYEQYF.

The chain uses TRBV4-2 and TRBJ2-2; TRBD2 might be the D (7 bases). The CDR3 has 15 amino acids. With 1 base removed from V and 4 bases from J, the gap between germline ends came to 10 bases. The germline V gene encodes CDR1 LGHNA and CDR2 YNFKEQ. The CDR3 nucleotides read TGTGCCAGCAGCCAAGCGGGGGGCTTCACCGGGGAGCTGTTTTTT. Amino acid sequence: CASSQAGGFTGELFF.

This CDR3 reads CASSLAGTGKWYEQYF. CDR3 nucleotides: TGTGCCAGCAGTTTAGCTGGGACAGGTAAATGGTACGAGCAGTACTTC. The rearrangement links TRBV12-3 or TRBV12-4 to TRBJ2-7; 8 positions agree with TRBD1. The CDR3 covers 16 residues. J lost 4 bases, V lost 0 bases, and 8 bases had no gene match.

The chain combines TRBV4-1 with TRBJ1-1, with D possibly matching TRBD1 (6 bases). The V gene lost 0 bases and the J gene lost 3 bases, with 14 bases spanning the gap. The CDR3 runs to 16 residues. CDR1 MGHRA and CDR2 YSYEKL come from the germline V gene. The chain's CDR3 is CASSQDGVTGYTEAFF. In DNA, the CDR3 is TGCGCCAGCAGCCAAGATGGAGTAACAGGGTACACTGAAGCTTTCTTT.

This clonotype was seen repeatedly, ten times or more. V usage is TRBV4-1 and J usage is TRBJ2-3; the match to TRBD1 covers 9 bases. With 0 bases clipped from V and 3 bases from J, the junction kept 10 bases outside the gene matches. Germline CDR1 MGHRA, CDR2 YSYEKL. CDR3 length: 18 residues. CDR3 DNA sequence: TGCGCCAGCAGCCAAGAGGCCCTGGGACAGGGAGTGACAGATACGCAGTATTTT. Translated: CASSQEALGQGVTDTQYF.

Note on this clonotype: A much larger clone is a single base away; this may be a read error. The rearrangement uses TRBV6-5 and TRBJ1-2; 9 bases map to TRBD1. V lost 7 bases to trimming and J lost 8 bases; unmatched junction nucleotides: 11. CDR1 and CDR2 from the germline V gene are MNHEY and SVGAGI. CDR3 length: 14 residues. The CDR3 loop is CASMDTGGRRGYTF. The CDR3 nucleotides read TGTGCCAGCATGGATACAGGGGGCAGGCGCGGCTACACCTTC.

The sample holds many counts of this clonotype. This chain joins TRBV4-3 and TRBJ2-1; 7 nucleotides agree with TRBD2. Looked up from germline, CDR1 is LGHNA and CDR2 is YSLEER. V lost 4 bases and J lost 3; bases outside the gene matches: 6. The CDR3 is 15 amino acids. The CDR3 loop is CASSPMLAVYNEQFF. The CDR3 nucleotides read TGCGCCAGCAGCCCTATGCTAGCGGTCTACAATGAGCAGTTCTTC.

A remark on this clonotype: Mismatch with germline at one junction end may stem from a read error. This chain joins TRBV5-1 and TRBJ2-5; 7 bases fit TRBD1. The CDR3 contains 15 residues. CDR1 is SGHRS and CDR2 is YFSETQ in the germline V gene. This CDR3 reads CANSLVIGQAETQYF. The CDR3 nucleotides are TGCGCCAACAGCTTGGTGATAGGACAGGCAGAGACCCAGTACTTC.

Notes on this clonotype: The CDR3 carries no conserved terminal phenylalanine or tryptophan, so it likely arises from a read error. V and J are TRBV11-2 and TRBJ2-3, with a tentative D call TRBD2 (6 bases). The V gene lost 4 bases and the J gene lost 2 bases, with 13 bases spanning the gap. Germline loops: CDR1 SGHAT, CDR2 FQNNGV. The length of the CDR3 is 15 residues. The CDR3 sequence is CASSYVLAFTDTQYS. DNA for the CDR3: TGTGCCAGCAGCTACGTACTAGCATTCACAGATACGCAGTATTCT.

This chain links TRBV12-3 or TRBV12-4 with TRBJ2-4; perhaps D is TRBD1 or TRBD2 (5 bases each). V shed 10 bases and J shed 4 bases, with 26 bases lying between them. CDR3 length equals 17 residues. CDR3 DNA sequence: TGTGCCAACATGGGGGTCAGGGTTGCCTTCGCTAAAAACATTCAGTACTTC. Protein product: CANMGVRVAFAKNIQYF.